In its sample, the clone carrying this T cell receptor beta chain was seen a few times. Antigen specificity is unknown. The data belong to a study of post-analysis software for immune sequencing data. The wider study: Multiple sclerosis in the patients followed relapsing-remitting, secondary progressive and progressive-relapsing courses. Study outcomes and limitations: Same-batch samples co-clustered strongly by F measure. The study found TRBV5-6, TRBV5-1 and TRBV20-1 among about five TRBV segments more frequent in patients than controls. Compared with controls, patients showed significantly lower normalized Chao1 diversity.

Germline V gives CDR1 LGHNA, CDR2 YSLEER. V dropped 0 bases and J dropped 0; count of bases not matched to a gene: 2. The CDR3 runs to 16 residues. Unique molecular identifiers were carried by the TCR beta cDNA libraries. cDNA molecules numbering 450,000 to 650,000 came from approximately 1 to 10 million T cells. TCRdb re-derived calls from the PCR reads in MiXCR, one entry per CDR3 protein. The data contain about 770,000 distinct CDR3 sequences, roughly 50% of them singletons. This clonotype was sampled from a girl aged 10 to 17 with multiple sclerosis. Source material: blood. This chain links TRBV4-3 with TRBJ2-5; TRBD2 agrees at 9 bases. The CDR3 protein is CASSQESSGNQETQYF. DNA for the CDR3: TGCGCCAGCAGCCAAGAATCTAGCGGGAACCAAGAGACCCAGTACTTC.